This T cell receptor beta chain derives from a study of blood T cell repertoires in COVID-19. Overall study: The cDNA or gDNA used as material had been derived from T cells, B-cell-depleted T cells, or PBMCs.

The CDR3 is 16 residues long. V lost 3 bases, J lost 7 bases, and 18 bases lay in between. Germline loops: CDR1 LGHNA, CDR2 YNFKEQ. Source study methods: Estimates of nucleated cell counts were drawn from the amplification of reference gene primers. Measured with immunoSEQ multiplex PCR; TCRdb has only the in-frame clones, and not every one. That table supplies the V and J calls and clone size; D and trimming were determined from the DNA. The sample has 90,000 to 150,000 clones, approximately 80% seen once. The TCR comes from a woman over 75 with acute or convalescent COVID-19. The specimen sequenced was peripheral blood. This chain connects TRBV4-2 to TRBJ2-2; a possible D gene is TRBD1 (5 bases). In DNA, the CDR3 is TGTGCCAGCAGCCAGACCCCGACAGTGCTTGACGGGGAGCTGTTTTTT. As protein: CASSQTPTVLDGELFF.